This T cell receptor beta chain was documented in a study of cytotoxic CD8 clonotypes in ibrutinib-treated CLL. Repertoires were generated with immunoSEQ multiplex PCR, while TCRdb's copy carries only in-frame clones and drops some. The sample lists roughly 180,000 clones, 84% occurring once. Germline V gene sequence: CDR1 KGHSH, CDR2 LQKENI. V shed 4 bases and J shed 4 bases, with 14 bases lying between them. This CDR3 is 14 amino acids long. The starting material was PBMCs, obtained after 24 months of ibrutinib treatment. This chain joins TRBV18 and TRBJ2-7, with D possibly TRBD2 on 6 matching bases. The clonotype was recovered from a human donor with chronic lymphocytic leukemia. The CDR3 protein is CASSLAGGPYEQYF. The CDR3 region has the DNA TGTGCCAGCTCACTCGCCGGGGGACCATACGAGCAGTACTTC.